A selection of T cell receptor beta chains follows, all from one sample in a study of cytomegalovirus exposure and HLA in healthy donors. Produced via immunoSEQ multiplex PCR; TCRdb's table is partial and in-frame only. The repertoire has over 50,000 clones, 85% to 95% of them found once; the top ten carry 5.3%. Sequencing input: PBMCs. The source is a man aged 18-30 years in good health and CMV-seropositive. Each CDR3 is given without its conserved first and last residue.

v_call	j_call	cdr3_aa
TRBV5-1	TRBJ2-5	ASSLDASGRVETQY
TRBV27	TRBJ1-4	PAHGGSQLF
TRBV4-1	TRBJ2-1	ASSQGGSGRVEQF
TRBV11-2	TRBJ2-7	ASRLWDRDTYEQY
TRBV19	TRBJ1-5	ASSITRLIGNQPQH
TRBV7-9	TRBJ1-1	ASSFRQGDEAF
TRBV11-3	TRBJ2-3	ASSRETGGTQY
TRBV6-4	TRBJ2-3	ASSPGLGDLDTQY
TRBV10-2	TRBJ2-5	ASSEHQLQQETQY
TRBV6-5	TRBJ1-2	ASSYSMAYGYT
TRBV27	TRBJ1-2	ASSLFPGEVRT
TRBV9	TRBJ2-4	ASTRPGAGIQY
TRBV4-1	TRBJ2-2	ASSHPFSGSRTGELF
TRBV28	TRBJ2-7	ASSEQGFGYEQY
TRBV5-1	TRBJ2-3	ASSPTPAGGSDTQY
TRBV7-8	TRBJ1-5	ASSLSQGGTRSNQPQH
TRBV7-9	TRBJ2-5	ASSSGTGRETQY
TRBV29-1	TRBJ1-2	TLTGRGYGYT
TRBV6-5	TRBJ2-3	ASSLNLRSTDTQY
TRBV7-9	TRBJ2-3	ASSFVGQTTDTQY
TRBV9	TRBJ1-2	ASSDTWRPGELANYGYT
TRBV10-2	TRBJ2-2	ASSRLAEGTGELF
TRBV11-3	TRBJ2-2	ASSPRGGPNTGELF
TRBV19	TRBJ1-2	ASSISTGKGYT
TRBV11-2	TRBJ2-4	ASSLDLWGSVTKNIQY
TRBV29-1	TRBJ2-1	SVEGLHNEQF
TRBV28	TRBJ2-7	ASSPTGGRYEQY
TRBV11-3	TRBJ1-5	ASSLDPERQGYQPQH
TRBV7-9	TRBJ2-1	ASRRGLAETYNEQF
TRBV18	TRBJ2-7	ASSRGGTSGYEQY
TRBV6-5	TRBJ1-2	ASSTGGDYGYT
TRBV15	TRBJ1-3	ATSIDRAGNTIY
TRBV11-2	TRBJ2-7	ASSLYGTSGRASPYEQY
TRBV15	TRBJ2-7	ATSREAGAGYEQY
TRBV6-1	TRBJ1-2	ASRQGEEGYT
TRBV10-1	TRBJ1-1	ASSEFTGGEAF
TRBV10-3	TRBJ2-2	AISTGTGGATGELF
TRBV27	TRBJ1-4	ASSLLGTGGEKLF
TRBV18	TRBJ2-3	ASSLAGVGTDTQY
TRBV5-1	TRBJ1-5	ASSFGGGSNQPQH
TRBV28	TRBJ2-1	ASSLLASYNEQF
TRBV5-5	TRBJ2-7	ASSIGTDYEQY
TRBV7-3	TRBJ2-1	ASSPPSGRASFNEQF
TRBV5-1	TRBJ1-2	ASSLREGGLNGYT
TRBV29-1	TRBJ2-1	SVSYSGGEQF
TRBV4-1	TRBJ1-2	ASSQESTGRYT